This T cell receptor beta chain is from a study of CD8+ T cells in alopecia areata (dated by TCRdb to the late 2010s). Turning to the overall study: The study used high-throughput TCRbeta sequencing to examine T cell clonal expansion in alopecia areata, in both the C3H/HeJ mouse model and human patients. Scalp tissue and sorted CD4+ and CD8+ peripheral blood T cells from patchy and totalis/universalis alopecia areata patients and from healthy controls were covered by human TCRbeta sequencing. Scalp clonality was compared among normal scalp (n=4), patchy alopecia areata scalp (n=8), and alopecia totalis/universalis scalp (n=8). RNA came from the PAXgene miRNA kit for fixed scalp, the miRNeasy kit for PBMCs, and the RNeasy kit for mouse skin. TCRbeta CDR3 regions were amplified by immunoSEQ multiplex PCR with 35 Vbeta forward and 13 Jbeta reverse primers. The full study reports these points: Shared TCR sequences between patients were less evident than in mice, which may be partly attributable to HLA diversity in the patient population. Scalp TCR repertoire analysis is complicated because resident alphabeta T cells in normal human skin are also sequenced, whereas mouse skin is dominated by gammadelta T cells. Compared with normal scalp, lesional scalp had higher clonality and more expanded CD8+ clones, particularly in alopecia totalis/universalis, a pattern that suggests antigenic drive.

Library prep was done by the immunoSEQ multiplex PCR assay. RNA was extracted from all samples and reverse transcribed into cDNA, which served as template for TCR sequencing. First-strand cDNA was synthesized using SuperScript III with a 2:1 mix of oligo-dT and random hexamers. A synthetic immune receptor repertoire was used to assess amplification bias, and residual bias was removed computationally. In the original analysis: Raw reads were preprocessed to remove errors, and CDR3 was defined by IMGT conventions from the conserved cysteine to phenylalanine. To get clonality, Shannon entropy was normalized by log2 of the number of productive unique TCRs and the result was subtracted from 1. Scalp TCRbeta sequences were cross-referenced with sorted blood CD4 and CD8 repertoires so that the CD4 or CD8 identity of scalp clones could be inferred. In TCRdb, the immuneACCESS table is reduced to in-frame sequences with V and J assigned. These tables do not hold every clone; where another copy was compared, an unresolved V gene accounts for under half, and the others remain unexplained. That table gives V, J and clone size, and the DNA gave D and trimming. The sample table lists roughly 150,000 clones, 55% of them with a count of one. Of the sample, about 4.3% is held by the ten largest clones.

For this clone: Its antigen has not been determined. The input lacks base qualities; no much larger clone sits a single base away.

PBMCs were isolated by density centrifugation and stained for CD3, CD4 and CD8, after which CD4+ and CD8+ T cells were sorted on a FACSAria. Scalp biopsies and blood samples were provided by unaffected controls. Trimming costs V 2 bases and J 0 bases, and their ends lie 11 bases apart. In the germline V gene, CDR1 corresponds to KGHSH and CDR2 to LQKENI. Taken from cysteine to phenylalanine, the CDR3 has 17 residues. Of the read, only the CDR3 DNA is kept; its 51 bases are in frame from base 1. The TCR sequence derives from a human donor in good health. The receptor chain draws on TRBV18 and TRBJ2-6; TRBD1 is perhaps the D gene, given 5 matching bases. Sequenced material: CD4+ T cells sorted from blood. The DNA sequence reads TGTGCCAGCTCACCAGGGGCTGAGCTCTCTGGGGCCAACGTCCTGACTTTC. This encodes CASSPGAELSGANVLTF.